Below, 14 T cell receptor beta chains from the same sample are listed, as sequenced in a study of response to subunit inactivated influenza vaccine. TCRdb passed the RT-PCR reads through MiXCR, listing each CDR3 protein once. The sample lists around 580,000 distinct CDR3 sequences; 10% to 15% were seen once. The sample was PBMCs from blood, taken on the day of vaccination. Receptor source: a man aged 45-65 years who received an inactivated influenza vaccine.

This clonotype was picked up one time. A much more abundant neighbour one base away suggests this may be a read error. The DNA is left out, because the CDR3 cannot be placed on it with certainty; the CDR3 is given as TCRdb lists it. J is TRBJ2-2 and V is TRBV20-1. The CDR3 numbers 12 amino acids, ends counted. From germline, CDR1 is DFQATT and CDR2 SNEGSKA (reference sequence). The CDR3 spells CSVGVGTGELCF.

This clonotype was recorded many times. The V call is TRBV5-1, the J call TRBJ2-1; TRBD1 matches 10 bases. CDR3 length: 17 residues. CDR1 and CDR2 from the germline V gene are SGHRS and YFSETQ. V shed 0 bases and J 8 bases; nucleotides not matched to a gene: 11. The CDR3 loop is CASSLGSGGQGGDEQFF. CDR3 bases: TGCGCCAGCAGCTTGGGCTCCGGTGGACAGGGGGGGGATGAGCAGTTCTTC.

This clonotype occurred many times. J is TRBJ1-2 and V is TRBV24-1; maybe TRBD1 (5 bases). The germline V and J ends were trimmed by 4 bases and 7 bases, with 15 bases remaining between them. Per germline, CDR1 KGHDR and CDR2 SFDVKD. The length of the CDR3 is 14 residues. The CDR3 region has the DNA TGTGCCACCAGTGAAAACGGGGGAGGTGGTGGCTACACCTTC. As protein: CATSENGGGGGYTF.

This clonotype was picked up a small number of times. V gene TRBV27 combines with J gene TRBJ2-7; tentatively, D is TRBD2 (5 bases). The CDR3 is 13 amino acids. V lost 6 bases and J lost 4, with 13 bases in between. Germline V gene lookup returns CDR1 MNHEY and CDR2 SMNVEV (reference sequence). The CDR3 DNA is TGTGCCAGCAGCACTAGTTTAGGTTACGAGCAGTACTTC. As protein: CASSTSLGYEQYF.

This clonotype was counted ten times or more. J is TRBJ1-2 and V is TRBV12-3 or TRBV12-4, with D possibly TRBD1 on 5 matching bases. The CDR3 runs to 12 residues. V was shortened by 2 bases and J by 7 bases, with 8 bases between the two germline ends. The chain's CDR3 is CASSLRGGGYTF. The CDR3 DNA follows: TGTGCCAGCAGTTTAAGGGGAGGTGGCTACACCTTC.

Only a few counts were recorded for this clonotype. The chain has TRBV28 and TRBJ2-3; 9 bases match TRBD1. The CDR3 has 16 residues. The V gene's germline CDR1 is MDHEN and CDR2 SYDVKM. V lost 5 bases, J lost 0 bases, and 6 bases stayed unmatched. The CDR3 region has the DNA TGTGCCAGCAGTGCCCCCGGGACAGGGAGCACAGATACGCAGTATTTT. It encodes CASSAPGTGSTDTQYF.

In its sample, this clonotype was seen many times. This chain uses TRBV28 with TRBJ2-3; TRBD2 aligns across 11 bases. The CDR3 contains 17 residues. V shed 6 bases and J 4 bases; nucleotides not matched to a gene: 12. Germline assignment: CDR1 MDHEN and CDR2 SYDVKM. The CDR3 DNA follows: TGTGCCAGCAGCCGCCTAGCGGGGGGCAATGGGGCAGATACGCAGTATTTT. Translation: CASSRLAGGNGADTQYF.

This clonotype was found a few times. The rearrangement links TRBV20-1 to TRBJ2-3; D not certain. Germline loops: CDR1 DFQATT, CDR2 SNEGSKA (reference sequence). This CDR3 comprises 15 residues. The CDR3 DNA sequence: TGCAGAATCGGCGACCGAACCTCCAGCACAGATACGCAGTATTTT. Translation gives CRIGDRTSSTDTQYF.

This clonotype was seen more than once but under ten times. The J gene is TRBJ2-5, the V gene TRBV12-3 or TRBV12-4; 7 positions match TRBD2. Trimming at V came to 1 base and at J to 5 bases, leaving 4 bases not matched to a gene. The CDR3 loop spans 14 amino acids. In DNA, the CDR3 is TGTGCCAGCAGTTTAGACGTCGGGGGGGAGACCCAGTACTTC. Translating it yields CASSLDVGGETQYF.

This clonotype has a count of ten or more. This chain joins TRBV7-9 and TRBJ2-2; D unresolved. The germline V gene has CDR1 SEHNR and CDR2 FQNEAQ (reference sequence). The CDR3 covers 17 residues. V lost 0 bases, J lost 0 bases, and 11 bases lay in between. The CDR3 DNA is TGTGCCAGCAGCTTAGCGCCACATTGGTCGAACACCGGGGAGCTGTTTTTT. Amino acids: CASSLAPHWSNTGELFF.

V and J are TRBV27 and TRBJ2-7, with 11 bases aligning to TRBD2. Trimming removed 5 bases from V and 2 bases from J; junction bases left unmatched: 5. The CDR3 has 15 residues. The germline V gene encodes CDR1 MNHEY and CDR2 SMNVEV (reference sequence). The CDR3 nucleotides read TGTGCCAGCAGTGAAACTAGCGGGGGAGCCTACGAGCAGTACTTC. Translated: CASSETSGGAYEQYF.

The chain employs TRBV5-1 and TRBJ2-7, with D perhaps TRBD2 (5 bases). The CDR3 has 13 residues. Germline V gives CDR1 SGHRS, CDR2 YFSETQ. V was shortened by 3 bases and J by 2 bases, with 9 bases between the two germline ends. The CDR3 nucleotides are TGCGCCAGCAGCTACGCCGGGGCCTACGAGCAGTACTTC. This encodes CASSYAGAYEQYF.

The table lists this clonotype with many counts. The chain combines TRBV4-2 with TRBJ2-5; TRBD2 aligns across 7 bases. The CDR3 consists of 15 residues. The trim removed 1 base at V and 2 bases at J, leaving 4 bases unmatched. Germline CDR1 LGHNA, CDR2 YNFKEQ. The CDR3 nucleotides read TGTGCCAGCAGCCAAGGTTTCGGGGGGCAAGAGACCCAGTACTTC. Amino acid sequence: CASSQGFGGQETQYF.

As DNA, the CDR3 is TGTGCCAGCAGTTACGGGGGCAGCAGCGTCTATGGCTACACCTTC. Residues: CASSYGGSSVYGYTF. The chain uses TRBV6-5 and TRBJ1-2; D is perhaps TRBD1 (6 bases). This CDR3 contains 15 residues. The V gene's germline CDR1 is MNHEY and CDR2 SVGAGI. V was pared by 2 bases and J by 4 bases, with 14 bases between.